These 5 T cell receptor beta chains originate from one sample sequenced in a study of shared clonotypes between healthy human individuals. The protocol was immunoSEQ multiplex PCR, while the TCRdb copy is restricted to in-frame clones and leaves out a portion. The repertoire holds about 680,000 clones, around 92% seen once, with about a quarter in the top ten. The naive CD8 population came from CD45RO-negative cells selected for CCR7, without terminally differentiated effector memory CD45RA+ cells. Sequenced: naive CD8+ T cells sorted from blood. Receptor source: a man under 40 in good health.

The chain uses TRBV4-1 and TRBJ2-7, with 7 bases fitting TRBD1. Germline CDR1 MGHRA, CDR2 YSYEKL. V shed 1 base, J shed 6 bases, and the junction held 6 bases outside the gene matches. The CDR3 has 14 amino acids. This chain's CDR3 is CASSQVAGGLEQYF. The CDR3 DNA reads as TGCGCCAGCAGCCAAGTTGCAGGGGGTCTCGAGCAGTACTTC.

The chain links TRBV19 to TRBJ1-4; 9 bases match TRBD1. The CDR3 is made up of 15 amino acids. Germline lookup yields CDR1 LNHDA and CDR2 SQIVND (reference sequence). Trimming removed 5 bases from V and 4 bases from J; junction bases left unmatched: 5. DNA of the CDR3: TGTGCCAGTAGTGCCCGACAGGGGGGTAATGAAAAACTGTTTTTT. Protein: CASSARQGGNEKLFF.

The rearrangement links TRBV10-3 to TRBJ2-5, with D perhaps matching TRBD1 or TRBD2 (7 bases each). The CDR3 has 13 residues. V was shortened by 11 bases and J by 3 bases, with 16 bases between the two germline ends. Germline values: CDR1 ENHRY, CDR2 SYGVKD. The CDR3 DNA reads TGTGCCGCGGGGGACAGACTCAAAGAGACCCAGTACTTC. Its translation is CAAGDRLKETQYF.

This clone was seen once. The chain employs TRBV5-1 and TRBJ1-1; D is possibly TRBD1 (5 bases). The CDR3 spans 14 residues. Germline-derived CDR1 and CDR2 are SGHRS and YFSETQ. The V end was cut by 5 bases, the J end by 4 bases, with 15 bases between. The CDR3 bases are TGCGCCAGCAGGGGAACTGGGGGTGGCACTGAAGCTTTCTTT. This encodes CASRGTGGGTEAFF.

Comment on this clone: Distinct nucleotide sequences in the sample also encode this CDR3. The CDR3, as DNA: TGCGCCAGCAGCTTGGACAGGGGCACTGAAGCTTTCTTT. Its protein product is CASSLDRGTEAFF. This chain uses TRBV5-1 with TRBJ1-1; 7 bases map to TRBD1. The V segment lost 0 bases and the J segment 4 bases; nucleotides outside the gene matches: 0. CDR3 length: 13 amino acids. Germline V gene lookup returns CDR1 SGHRS and CDR2 YFSETQ.